The source of this TCR beta chain is a study of shared T cell receptors in the human thymus. This CDR3 spans 17 amino acids. Germline V gives CDR1 SGHVS, CDR2 FQNEAQ. Losses at the gene ends were 4 bases for V and 3 bases for J; bases not matched to a gene: 5. Sequencing used immunoSEQ multiplex PCR; TCRdb keeps in-frame clones, though not all of them. The repertoire holds 600,000 or so clones, with about 90% as singletons. These data also featured in a second study, about human thymus T cells.

What was sequenced was thymocytes. The receptor was isolated from a boy less than two years old with a congenital heart defect. The rearrangement joins TRBV7-8 to TRBJ2-6, with 11 bases lining up with TRBD1. The CDR3 is CASSSDRGHGGANVLTF. As DNA, the CDR3 is TGTGCCAGCAGCTCGGACAGGGGGCATGGTGGGGCCAACGTCCTGACTTTC.